The subject of this entry is one T cell receptor beta chain. Profiled with immunoSEQ multiplex PCR; TCRdb holds only in-frame clones, not every one. The data hold over 150,000 clones, with roughly 93% observed a single time. Germline loops: CDR1 MNHEY, CDR2 SVGAGI. V lost 2 bases and J lost 8, with 12 bases in between. CDR3 size: 13 residues. These data originate in a study of blood T cell repertoires in COVID-19. The chain is built from TRBV6-5 and TRBJ1-1; D remains unclear. The sequencing sample was made of peripheral blood. The receptor was derived from a young man with COVID-19, enrolled during active disease. CDR3: CASSYARTGEAFF. CDR3 DNA sequence: TGTGCCAGCAGTTACGCGCGGACGGGAGAAGCTTTCTTT.